Listed here are 26 T cell receptor beta chains from one sample, sequenced in a study of cytomegalovirus exposure and HLA in healthy donors. The PCR ran on 60 Vbeta and 13 Jbeta primers. Generated by immunoSEQ multiplex PCR, the TCRdb table keeps only in-frame clones and is missing some. The top ten hold about 6.3% of the sample, which has 150,000 to 200,000 clones, 80% seen once. Sequenced sample: PBMCs. All receptors derive from a male donor in good health and CMV-seropositive.

This rearrangement joins TRBV6-5 to TRBJ1-2, with D unresolved. Per the germline V gene, CDR1 is MNHEY and CDR2 is SVGAGI. The CDR3 contains 15 residues. V shed 0 bases and J shed 8 bases, with 16 bases lying between them. In DNA form, the CDR3 reads TGTGCCAGCAGTTACTCGCGAGGGTTGACCCTCGGCTACACCTTC. Protein: CASSYSRGLTLGYTF.

The chain recombines TRBV5-6 with TRBJ2-1, with D perhaps TRBD2 (5 bases). The CDR3 spans 14 residues. V shed 3 bases and J shed 3 bases, with 10 bases lying between them. Germline loops: CDR1 SGHDT, CDR2 YYEEEE. The CDR3 DNA is TGTGCCAGCAGCTCCGCGACTAACTACAATGAGCAGTTCTTC. Its translation: CASSSATNYNEQFF.

The V and J genes are TRBV5-4 and TRBJ2-5; no reliable D call. The CDR3 covers 13 residues. The germline V gene has CDR1 SGHNT and CDR2 YYREEE (reference sequence). The ends were cut back, 2 bases at V and 3 bases at J, with 8 bases in the middle. The CDR3 bases are TGTGCCAGCAGCTTCCCTAGTGAAGAGACCCAGTACTTC. Amino acid sequence: CASSFPSEETQYF.

The chain combines TRBV28 with TRBJ1-6, with 7 positions matching TRBD1. Germline lookup yields CDR1 MDHEN and CDR2 SYDVKM. The J segment lost 6 bases and the V segment lost 6 bases, leaving 5 bases of the junction unmatched. This CDR3 contains 14 residues. CDR3 loop: CASRPTGANSPLHF. The CDR3 DNA reads TGTGCCAGCAGGCCTACAGGGGCTAATTCACCCCTCCACTTT.

As to this clone: A junction boundary mismatches the germline segment, possibly from a read error. DNA for the CDR3: TGTTCCAGCAGCTCCGGACAGGGGCGGTCACCCCTCCACTTT. This sequence encodes CSSSSGQGRSPLHF. This chain links TRBV7-9 with TRBJ1-6, with 9 bases lining up with TRBD1. The CDR3 extends over 14 amino acids. Per the germline V gene, CDR1 is SEHNR and CDR2 is FQNEAQ (reference sequence).

V usage is TRBV11-2 and J usage is TRBJ2-7; 7 positions agree with TRBD2. Per the germline V gene, CDR1 is SGHAT and CDR2 is FQNNGV. The CDR3 runs 14 residues. The junction had 1 base not matched to a gene; V was cut back by 2 bases and J by 0 bases. The CDR3 sequence: CASSLTGGSYEQYF. CDR3 nucleotide sequence: TGTGCCAGCAGCTTAACGGGGGGCTCCTACGAGCAGTACTTC.

This chain joins TRBV10-3 and TRBJ2-5; 11 nucleotides agree with TRBD1. This CDR3 region has 15 residues. The V gene end was trimmed by 6 bases and the J gene end by 4 bases; junction bases not matched to a gene: 7. CDR1 and CDR2 from the germline V gene are ENHRY and SYGVKD. The CDR3 sequence is CAIRAGQGVGETQYF. CDR3 in DNA: TGTGCCATCAGAGCGGGACAGGGGGTGGGAGAGACCCAGTACTTC.

The chain uses TRBV5-1 and TRBJ1-1; no firm D call. Trimming cost V 4 bases and J 1 base, with 11 bases left between them. The CDR3 sequence is 14 residues long. Germline assignment: CDR1 SGHRS and CDR2 YFSETQ. The CDR3 DNA reads TGCGCCAGCAGCGCCCAGTTTCAGAACACTGAAGCTTTCTTT. Protein: CASSAQFQNTEAFF.

The chain joins TRBV7-2 to TRBJ2-3; a weak D match, TRBD2 (6 bases). The CDR3 length is 14 residues. Germline lookup yields CDR1 SGHTA and CDR2 FQGNSA. Trimming removed 3 bases at V and 3 bases at J, with 10 bases between. CDR3 DNA sequence: TGTGCCAGCAGCTTGGCGGGGCTTACAGATACGCAGTATTTT. It is translated as CASSLAGLTDTQYF.

This clone was seen once. At one end the junction does not follow the germline gene, possibly because of a read error. CDR3 amino acids: CASSSEGHNEQFF. The CDR3 coding sequence is TGTGCTAGCAGCTCGGAGGGTCACAATGAGCAGTTCTTC. The rearrangement uses TRBV7-7 and TRBJ2-1, with D perhaps matching TRBD2 (6 bases). The CDR3 consists of 13 residues. CDR1 is SSHAT and CDR2 is FNYEAQ in the germline V gene (reference sequence).

V usage is TRBV11-2 and J usage is TRBJ2-2; 13 positions agree with TRBD2. The CDR3 spans 17 residues. Germline CDR1 reads SGHAT; CDR2 reads FQNNGV. V was pared by 1 base and J by 7 bases, with 6 bases of the junction left unmatched. CDR3 sequence reads: CASSLVSTSGRFGELFF. Written as DNA, the CDR3 is TGTGCCAGCAGCTTAGTTTCGACTAGCGGGAGGTTCGGGGAGCTGTTTTTT.

The rearrangement links TRBV9 to TRBJ2-1; TRBD1 agrees at 7 bases. The V segment lost 4 bases and the J segment 8 bases; nucleotides outside the gene matches: 6. CDR1 is SGDLS, CDR2 YYNGEE, per germline. The CDR3 spans 13 residues. This CDR3 is CASSPGGIDEQFF. The CDR3 nucleotides are TGTGCCAGCAGCCCAGGGGGTATTGATGAGCAGTTCTTC.

V is TRBV7-3 and J is TRBJ1-4; the match to TRBD1 covers 7 bases. The J segment lost 5 bases and the V segment lost 5 bases, leaving 5 bases of the junction unmatched. Germline CDR1 SGHTA, CDR2 FQGTGA. The CDR3 runs to 14 residues. The CDR3 is CASSPRDSNEKLFF. The CDR3 region has the DNA TGTGCCAGCAGCCCCCGGGACAGCAATGAAAAACTGTTTTTT.

V is TRBV10-3 and J is TRBJ1-2, with D tentatively TRBD1 (6 bases). Looked up from germline, CDR1 is ENHRY and CDR2 is SYGVKD. V lost 4 bases, J lost 6 bases, and 15 bases lay in between. The CDR3 spans 14 residues. CDR3 nucleotides: TGTGCCATCAGTGTGAAGGGGGACACTGATGGCTACACCTTC. Translation: CAISVKGDTDGYTF.

The V call is TRBV7-2, the J call TRBJ2-7; 8 bases fit TRBD2. V shed 4 bases, J shed 2 bases, and the junction held 7 bases outside the gene matches. The germline CDR1 and CDR2 sequences are SGHTA and FQGNSA. This CDR3 has 15 residues. The CDR3 nucleotides are TGTGCCAGCAGCTATATCCGGGAGGGCGCCTACGAGCAGTACTTC. Its protein product is CASSYIREGAYEQYF.

To note about this clone: A junction boundary mismatches the germline segment, possibly from a read error. The chain is built from TRBV6-6 and TRBJ2-7; maybe TRBD2 (5 bases). In germline, CDR1 is MNHNY, CDR2 SVGAGI (reference sequence). The CDR3 runs 11 residues. Written as DNA, the CDR3 is TGTGCCAGCAGTCAAGACCGGGAAACAAACTTC. Translation: CASSQDRETNF.

This sequence joins TRBV6-1 and TRBJ1-6, with D perhaps TRBD1 (6 bases). This CDR3 is built from 14 residues. The V gene lost 6 bases and the J gene lost 5 bases, with 11 bases spanning the gap. Germline-derived CDR1 and CDR2 are MNHNS and SASEGT. CDR3 bases: TGTGCCAGCAGGAAGCCAGGGGATAATTCACCCCTCCACTTT. It is translated as CASRKPGDNSPLHF.

The J gene is TRBJ2-3, the V gene TRBV5-5; D may be TRBD1 (5 bases). The V gene's germline CDR1 is SGHKS and CDR2 YYEKEE (reference sequence). This CDR3 contains 12 residues. V was cut by 2 bases and J by 4 bases, with 5 bases left in between. The CDR3 is CASSLGADTQYF. The CDR3 DNA sequence: TGTGCCAGCAGCTTAGGGGCAGATACGCAGTATTTT.

CDR3: CASGSNSGRTSYNEQFF. DNA for the CDR3: TGTGCTAGTGGTTCAAATAGCGGGAGAACCTCCTACAATGAGCAGTTCTTC. J is TRBJ2-1 and V is TRBV12-5, with 9 bases lining up with TRBD2. The CDR3 length is 17 residues. V shed 4 bases, J shed 0 bases, and the junction held 7 bases outside the gene matches. Germline V CDR1 and CDR2: LGHNT, FRNRAP. Filled out from reference TRBV12-5 and TRBJ2-1, the complete variable domain reads DARVTQTPRHKVTEMGQEVTMRCQPILGHNTVFWYRQTMMQGLELLAYFRNRAPLDDSGMPKDRFSAEMPDATLATLKIQPSEPRDSAVYFCASGSNSGRTSYNEQFFGPGTRLTVL.

The CDR3 here is CASSLDRTSGQDYNEQFF. The CDR3, as DNA: TGTGCCAGCAGCTTAGATAGGACTAGCGGGCAGGACTACAATGAGCAGTTCTTC. The J gene is TRBJ2-1, the V gene TRBV7-8; 11 bases align to TRBD2. The J segment lost 3 bases and the V segment lost 1 base, leaving 8 bases of the junction unmatched. CDR3 length: 18 amino acids. CDR1 and CDR2 (germline): SGHVS, FQNEAQ. Variable domain in full (rest from reference TRBV7-8 and TRBJ2-1): GAGVSQSPRYKVAKRGQDVALRCDPISGHVSLFWYQQALGQGPEFLTYFQNEAQLDKSGLPSDRFFAERPEGSVSTLKIQRTQQEDSAVYLCASSLDRTSGQDYNEQFFGPGTRLTVL.

The CDR3 sequence is CASSAAGLNTEAFF. Here the CDR3 DNA reads TGTGCCAGCAGTGCCGCGGGGCTGAACACTGAAGCTTTCTTT. This chain uses TRBV28 with TRBJ1-1; maybe TRBD1 (5 bases). From germline, CDR1 is MDHEN and CDR2 SYDVKM. Trimming stripped 5 bases from V and 0 bases from J, with 10 bases between. The length of the CDR3 is 14 residues.

This chain uses TRBV30 with TRBJ1-1; no clear D gene. Trimming pared 2 bases from V and 1 base from J, leaving 11 bases between. The CDR3 totals 14 residues. Germline CDR1 is GTSNPN and CDR2 is SVGIG (reference sequence). DNA of the CDR3: TGTGCCTGGAGTAAAGGTCGGGGGAACACTGAAGCTTTCTTT. Translation: CAWSKGRGNTEAFF.

J is TRBJ1-1 and V is TRBV7-2; D is unclear. This CDR3 region has 14 residues. V was clipped by 7 bases and J by 4 bases, with 16 bases between them. Germline assignment: CDR1 SGHTA and CDR2 FQGNSA. The CDR3 reads CASKITTPSTEAFF. The CDR3 DNA sequence: TGTGCCAGCAAAATAACAACCCCCAGCACTGAAGCTTTCTTT.

This chain links TRBV27 with TRBJ1-4; TRBD1 aligns across 7 bases. V trimming: 6 bases; J trimming: 4 bases; junction bases outside the gene matches: 8. This CDR3 has 15 residues. The V gene's germline CDR1 is MNHEY and CDR2 SMNVEV (reference sequence). The CDR3 sequence is CASRPTGALNEKLFF. The CDR3 nucleotides read TGTGCCAGCAGACCCACAGGGGCTCTTAATGAAAAACTGTTTTTT.

The chain employs TRBV5-1 and TRBJ2-1, with TRBD2 matching over 11 bases. J gave up 5 bases and V 4 bases, and 5 bases lay outside the gene matches. This CDR3 region has 15 residues. Germline V gene sequence: CDR1 SGHRS, CDR2 YFSETQ. DNA for the CDR3: TGCGCCAGCAGCAATGGGACTAGCGGAAACAATGAGCAGTTCTTC. This sequence encodes CASSNGTSGNNEQFF. The variable domain in full, completed from reference TRBV5-1 and TRBJ2-1, reads KAGVTQTPRYLIKTRGQQVTLSCSPISGHRSVSWYQQTPGQGLQFLFEYFSETQRNKGNFPGRFSGRQFSNSRSEMNVSTLELGDSALYLCASSNGTSGNNEQFFGPGTRLTVL.

The V call is TRBV6-5, the J call TRBJ1-2; perhaps TRBD1 as D (5 bases). The CDR3 runs to 15 residues. V was trimmed by 6 bases and J by 2 bases, leaving 16 bases between them. CDR1 is MNHEY, CDR2 SVGAGI, per germline. CDR3 bases: TGTGCCAGCAGGGACTGGCTCGGGGGGAACTATGGCTACACCTTC. It encodes CASRDWLGGNYGYTF.